This T cell receptor beta chain was observed in a study of blood T cell repertoires in COVID-19. Study-wide background: Nucleic acid was either cDNA or gDNA, and it came from T cells, B-cell-depleted T cells, or PBMCs.

A single count supports this clone. Clones were sequenced by immunoSEQ multiplex PCR, and TCRdb holds only the in-frame ones, with some missing. This sample has about 190,000 clones, with 80% to 85% found just once. The sequence was collected from a woman in her twenties or thirties with acute or convalescent COVID-19. Sample: peripheral blood.

CDR3 residues: CASSPSAKAAFF. The CDR3 DNA reads as TGTGCCAGCAGCCCTAGCGCAAAGGCAGCTTTCTTT. The chain couples TRBV27 to TRBJ1-1; D is ambiguous. The CDR3 covers 12 residues. V was clipped by 6 bases and J by 10 bases, with 15 bases between them. Germline-derived CDR1 and CDR2 are MNHEY and SMNVEV (reference sequence).